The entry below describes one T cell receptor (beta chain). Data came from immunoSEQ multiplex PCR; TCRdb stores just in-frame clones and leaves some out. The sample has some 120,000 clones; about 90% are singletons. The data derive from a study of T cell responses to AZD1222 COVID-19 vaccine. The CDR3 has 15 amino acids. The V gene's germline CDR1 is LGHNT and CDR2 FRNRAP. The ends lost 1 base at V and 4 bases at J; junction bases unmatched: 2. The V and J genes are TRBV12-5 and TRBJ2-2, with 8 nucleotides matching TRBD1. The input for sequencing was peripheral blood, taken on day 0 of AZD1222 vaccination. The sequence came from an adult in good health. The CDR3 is CASGLGTGLTGELFF. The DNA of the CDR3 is TGTGCTAGTGGTTTGGGGACAGGGCTCACCGGGGAGCTGTTTTTT.